The rows below give T cell receptor beta chains drawn from one sample of a study of blood T cell repertoires in COVID-19. Libraries were prepared by immunoSEQ multiplex PCR; TCRdb keeps only in-frame clonotypes and omits some of them. The data contain 650,000 to 800,000 clones, 70% to 90% of them singletons. The specimen was peripheral blood. The receptors were sampled from a woman in her late teens or twenties with acute or convalescent COVID-19. CDR3s include the opening cysteine and the closing phenylalanine or tryptophan. A D gene is named only where the DNA matches it firmly. The size entry is marked missing in some rows and otherwise reads once, few, many or a size class.

V gene,D gene,clone size,CDR3 length,J gene,CDR3 DNA,CDR3 protein
TRBV19,TRBD1,-,14,TRBJ2-1,TGTGCCAGTAGAGGGACAGGGGAGTGGAATGAGCAGTTCTTC,CASRGTGEWNEQFF
TRBV18,-,-,15,TRBJ1-2,TGTGCCAGCTCACCGGAGAGGGGGTCTAACTATGGCTACACCTTC,CASSPERGSNYGYTF
TRBV27,TRBD1,-,17,TRBJ1-3,TGTGCCAGCGGACGGACAGGGAGGGAAAAGGATGGAAACACCATATATTTT,CASGRTGREKDGNTIYF
TRBV24-1,TRBD1,-,12,TRBJ1-2,TGTGCCACCAGCACAGGGGGGTATGGCTACACCTTC,CATSTGGYGYTF
TRBV7-9,-,-,15,TRBJ2-2,TGTGCCAGTCCTGGACGGGAACCGAACACCGGGGAGCTGTTTTTT,CASPGREPNTGELFF
TRBV2,-,few,14,TRBJ1-2,TGTGCCAGCAGTGAAGCCTCCCAGTCCCGAGGCTACACCTTC,CASSEASQSRGYTF
TRBV5-4,-,-,16,TRBJ1-2,TGTGCCAGCAGCTTGAGTGGCAGGGGTGTCGGCTATGGCTACACCTTC,CASSLSGRGVGYGYTF
TRBV3-1/TRBV3-2,-,once,16,TRBJ2-7,TGTGCCAGCAGCCGGTTGGAGGCGGCGCTTTCCTACGAGCAGTACTTC,CASSRLEAALSYEQYF
TRBV4-3,-,-,14,TRBJ2-7,TGCGCCAGCAGCCAAAGCCAGGGCTCCTACGAGCAGTACTTC,CASSQSQGSYEQYF
TRBV7-8,TRBD1,-,13,TRBJ2-2,TGTGCCAGCAAGGGACAGCCCACCGGGGAGCTGTTTTTT,CASKGQPTGELFF
TRBV28,-,-,16,TRBJ2-2,TGTGCCAGCAGTTCCCCGGGACACTCGAACACCGGGGAGCTGTTTTTT,CASSSPGHSNTGELFF
TRBV5-1,-,-,15,TRBJ2-7,TGCGCCAGCAGCTTGGGGGGCTCCCGTCGGGACGAGCAGTACTTC,CASSLGGSRRDEQYF
TRBV6-5,-,-,13,TRBJ1-5,TGTGCCAGCAGCAGTGACAGGTATCAGCCCCAGCATTTT,CASSSDRYQPQHF
TRBV30,TRBD1,-,13,TRBJ1-5,TGTGCCTGGGCTAGACAGGGGGCTCAGCCCCAGCATTTT,CAWARQGAQPQHF
TRBV5-5,-,-,15,TRBJ1-2,TGTGCCAGCAAACCCCTCTGGGGGGACGGCTATGGCTACACCTTC,CASKPLWGDGYGYTF
TRBV5-1,TRBD1,-,15,TRBJ2-7,TGCGCCAGCAGCCGATTGACAGGGTTAAGTTACGAGCAGTACTTC,CASSRLTGLSYEQYF
TRBV5-1,TRBD2,-,14,TRBJ2-1,TGCGCCAGCAGCTTGGTGGAGCGGGGGAGTCAGCAGTTCTTC,CASSLVERGSQQFF
TRBV3-1/TRBV3-2,TRBD1,-,15,TRBJ2-5,TGTGCCAGCAGTCGCTCAGGGGGCGGGCAAGAGACCCAGTACTTC,CASSRSGGGQETQYF
TRBV4-1,TRBD2,-,15,TRBJ2-2,TGCGCCAGCAGCCAGGCTAGCGGTCTCACCGGGGAGCTGTTTTTT,CASSQASGLTGELFF
TRBV4-1,-,-,16,TRBJ1-2,TGCGCCAGCAGCCCGACCCAACTGGGTGCCCTAGATGGCTACACCTTC,CASSPTQLGALDGYTF
TRBV28,TRBD1,-,15,TRBJ1-2,TGTGCCAGCAGTTTGATCCCGGGACAGGGGTATGGCTACACCTTC,CASSLIPGQGYGYTF
TRBV18,-,-,15,TRBJ1-3,TGTGCCAGCTCACCGGAGGGGTTCTCTGGAAACACCATATATTTT,CASSPEGFSGNTIYF
TRBV12-5,-,once,13,TRBJ2-7,TGTGCTAGCGGGGGAACTATAGACTACGAGCAGTACTTC,CASGGTIDYEQYF
TRBV7-9,TRBD1,-,17,TRBJ2-3,TGTGCCAGCAGTACTAACCTCCGACAGGGGTGGGCAGATACGCAGTATTTT,CASSTNLRQGWADTQYF
TRBV24-1,-,-,15,TRBJ1-4,TGTGCCACCAGCCACGCTCCCAGGGTCCCCGAAAAACTGTTTTTT,CATSHAPRVPEKLFF
TRBV6-1,-,-,14,TRBJ1-2,TGTGCCAGCAGTGAAGTAACAGAGATCTATGGCTACACCTTC,CASSEVTEIYGYTF
TRBV9,-,-,14,TRBJ1-2,TGTGCCAGCAGCGTAGGGGACATAGACTATGGCTACACCTTC,CASSVGDIDYGYTF
TRBV15,TRBD1,few,17,TRBJ2-1,TGTGCCACCAGCAGAGATTCCCCCGCGACAGGGTACGGTGAGCAGTTCTTC,CATSRDSPATGYGEQFF
TRBV5-4,-,-,15,TRBJ1-3,TGTGCCAGCTACGTTGCCGGTGCCTCTGGAAACACCATATATTTT,CASYVAGASGNTIYF
TRBV28,-,-,15,TRBJ1-3,TGTGCCAGCAGCCGAAGACAGGCGACGTGGAACACCATATATTTT,CASSRRQATWNTIYF
TRBV4-2,TRBD1,few,15,TRBJ1-4,TGTGCCAGCAGCCAACGACAGGGGGCTGATGAAAAACTGTTTTTT,CASSQRQGADEKLFF
TRBV7-8,-,-,12,TRBJ2-7,TGTGCCAGCAGCTTAGTTCAGTACGAGCAGTACTTC,CASSLVQYEQYF
TRBV30,TRBD1,few,14,TRBJ1-5,TGTGCCTGGAGTGGAGGGACAGATTATCAGCCCCAGCATTTT,CAWSGGTDYQPQHF
TRBV3-1/TRBV3-2,TRBD2,-,16,TRBJ2-1,TGTGCCAGCAGCCAAGATTGGGGGGGGGCCTACAATGAGCAGTTCTTC,CASSQDWGGAYNEQFF
TRBV5-6,-,-,15,TRBJ2-7,TGTGCCAGCAGCTTAAGGCAGGCCTACTCCTACGAGCAGTACTTC,CASSLRQAYSYEQYF
TRBV10-3,TRBD1,-,16,TRBJ1-4,TGTGCCATCAGTGAGTCCGACAGGGGGGCTAATGAAAAACTGTTTTTT,CAISESDRGANEKLFF
TRBV21-1,-,once,14,TRBJ1-2,TGTGCCAGCAGAAAATCGAGAGGCTACTATGGCTACACCTTC,CASRKSRGYYGYTF
TRBV5-6,-,-,14,TRBJ2-7,TGTGCCAGCAGCGCGACAGCTGCTGCCTACGAGCAGTACTTC,CASSATAAAYEQYF
TRBV7-9,TRBD1,-,16,TRBJ1-5,TGTGCCAGCAGCTACCAAGGGACAGCTAGCAATCAGCCCCAGCATTTT,CASSYQGTASNQPQHF
TRBV10-2,TRBD1,-,14,TRBJ1-6,TGCGCCAGCAGCGTCCAGGGGGCTAGTTCACCCCTCCACTTT,CASSVQGASSPLHF
TRBV19,TRBD2,-,14,TRBJ2-7,TGTGCCAGTAGTATAAGGATGGGAGGGGACGAGCAGTACTTC,CASSIRMGGDEQYF
TRBV6-2/TRBV6-3,-,once,13,TRBJ1-1,TGTGCCAGCAGTTACGGTGGGAGCACTGAAGCTTTCTTT,CASSYGGSTEAFF
TRBV7-3,-,-,14,TRBJ1-1,TGTGCCAGCAGCCCCGGGAGGGAGAACACTGAAGCTTTCTTT,CASSPGRENTEAFF
TRBV4-3,-,-,18,TRBJ2-6,TGCGCCAGCAGCCAAGTGCCAGGCCGGGGTTGGGGGGCCAACGTCCTGACTTTC,CASSQVPGRGWGANVLTF
TRBV30,-,-,15,TRBJ2-1,TGTGCCTGGAGTGTAGCGGACGGGGTGGTTTCTGAGCAGTTCTTC,CAWSVADGVVSEQFF
TRBV10-1,-,-,16,TRBJ1-4,TGCGCCAGCAGTGAGTCCAACTCCGGCAGGCTTGAAAAACTGTTTTTT,CASSESNSGRLEKLFF
TRBV30,-,-,13,TRBJ1-2,TGTGCCTGGAGTGTATCGGAGAACTATGGCTACACCTTC,CAWSVSENYGYTF
TRBV7-2,TRBD2,-,17,TRBJ2-3,TGTGCCAGCAGCCCCCCCCTTCCGGGACTAGCGGGGAATACGCAGTATTTT,CASSPPLPGLAGNTQYF
TRBV3-1/TRBV3-2,TRBD1,-,17,TRBJ1-2,TGTGCCAGCAGCCAACGCCCTCCCCCGGGACAGAACTATGGCTACACCTTC,CASSQRPPPGQNYGYTF
TRBV9,-,few,16,TRBJ1-6,TGTGCCAGCAGTATAGGGCCAGGGGCTTTTAATTCACCCCTCCACTTT,CASSIGPGAFNSPLHF
TRBV25-1,TRBD1,-,15,TRBJ1-2,TGTGCCAGCAGTGAACCGGGACAGGGGCGTTATGGCTACACCTTC,CASSEPGQGRYGYTF
TRBV6-5,TRBD1,-,13,TRBJ1-2,TGTGCCAGCAGTTATCAGGGGGCAGGTGGCTACACCTTC,CASSYQGAGGYTF
TRBV10-1,-,-,13,TRBJ2-1,TGCGCCAGCAGTGAGGAGGCGAGGCATGAGCAGTTCTTC,CASSEEARHEQFF
TRBV30,TRBD1,-,13,TRBJ1-4,TGTGCCTGGGGACAGGGAACTAATGAAAAACTGTTTTTT,CAWGQGTNEKLFF
TRBV5-6,-,-,15,TRBJ2-7,TGTGCCAGCAGCTTGCTAGCTCACCCCCGTCTGGAGCAGTACTTC,CASSLLAHPRLEQYF